The rows below give T cell receptor beta chains drawn from one sample of a study of T cells after yellow fever vaccination. TCRdb re-derived calls from the 5' RACE reads in MiXCR, one entry per CDR3 protein. The sample includes some 220,000 distinct CDR3 sequences, 2.5% to 3.5% of them seen just once. Sample: CD4+ T cells sorted from PBMCs, taken 10 days after the yellow fever booster vaccination. The source is a man between 18 and 29 years old who received the YFV17D yellow fever vaccine. CDR3s include the opening cysteine and the closing phenylalanine or tryptophan. The order of the fields is D gene, clone size, J gene, V gene, CDR3 protein, CDR3 DNA. A D gene is named only where the DNA matches it firmly. Clone size is given for some rows only: seen once, a few or many times, or a class if the clone is expanded.

D gene: NA
clone size: NA
J gene: TRBJ2-3
V gene: TRBV18
CDR3 protein: CASSPPQGGRAGGTQYF
CDR3 DNA: TGTGCCAGCTCACCACCCCAGGGGGGGCGCGCTGGCGGTACGCAGTATTTT

D gene: TRBD1
clone size: many
J gene: TRBJ2-3
V gene: TRBV5-1
CDR3 protein: CASSLIGQGITDTQYF
CDR3 DNA: TGCGCCAGCAGCTTAATCGGACAGGGCATCACAGATACGCAGTATTTT

D gene: TRBD1
clone size: many
J gene: TRBJ1-1
V gene: TRBV5-1
CDR3 protein: CASSSGQGLSEAFF
CDR3 DNA: TGCGCCAGCAGCTCGGGACAGGGCTTGTCTGAAGCTTTCTTT

D gene: NA
clone size: few
J gene: TRBJ2-3
V gene: TRBV7-2
CDR3 protein: CASRKTGGTDTQYF
CDR3 DNA: TGTGCCAGCCGGAAAACCGGGGGCACAGATACGCAGTATTTT

D gene: NA
clone size: many
J gene: TRBJ2-7
V gene: TRBV5-1
CDR3 protein: CASIKKAQSYEQYF
CDR3 DNA: TGCGCCAGCATCAAAAAGGCGCAGTCCTACGAGCAGTACTTC

D gene: NA
clone size: NA
J gene: TRBJ1-1
V gene: TRBV13
CDR3 protein: CASNSAGSANTEAFF
CDR3 DNA: TGTGCCAGCAACTCCGCGGGCTCAGCGAACACTGAAGCTTTCTTT

D gene: NA
clone size: NA
J gene: TRBJ2-2
V gene: TRBV20-1
CDR3 protein: CSAFTGGTGELFF
CDR3 DNA: TGCAGTGCTTTTACGGGCGGCACCGGGGAGCTGTTTTTT

D gene: NA
clone size: few
J gene: TRBJ1-5
V gene: TRBV12-3/TRBV12-4
CDR3 protein: CASSYRAVGSNQPQHF
CDR3 DNA: TGTGCCAGCAGTTACCGAGCAGTGGGGAGCAATCAGCCCCAGCATTTT

D gene: NA
clone size: NA
J gene: TRBJ1-5
V gene: TRBV19
CDR3 protein: CASSNTGGNQPQHF
CDR3 DNA: TGTGCCAGTAGTAATACGGGGGGCAATCAGCCCCAGCATTTT

D gene: NA
clone size: NA
J gene: TRBJ2-1
V gene: TRBV6-6
CDR3 protein: CASTPRATGDEQFF
CDR3 DNA: TGTGCCAGCACTCCAAGGGCTACGGGGGATGAGCAGTTCTTC

D gene: NA
clone size: few
J gene: TRBJ1-2
V gene: TRBV12-3/TRBV12-4
CDR3 protein: CASSYGRSYGYTF
CDR3 DNA: TGTGCCAGCAGTTACGGACGGTCCTATGGCTACACCTTC

D gene: TRBD1
clone size: few
J gene: TRBJ1-1
V gene: TRBV5-1
CDR3 protein: CASSPQGQADWNTEAFF
CDR3 DNA: TGCGCCAGCAGCCCTCAAGGACAGGCAGATTGGAACACTGAAGCTTTCTTT

D gene: TRBD2
clone size: many
J gene: TRBJ2-1
V gene: TRBV5-1
CDR3 protein: CASSSRTSGGVEQFF
CDR3 DNA: TGCGCCAGCAGCTCACGGACTAGCGGGGGTGTTGAGCAGTTCTTC

D gene: NA
clone size: many
J gene: TRBJ1-1
V gene: TRBV5-1
CDR3 protein: CASSLTVTMNTEAFF
CDR3 DNA: TGCGCCAGCAGCTTGACCGTCACGATGAACACTGAAGCTTTCTTT

D gene: TRBD2
clone size: many
J gene: TRBJ2-5
V gene: TRBV20-1
CDR3 protein: CSAISGGHQETQYF
CDR3 DNA: TGCAGTGCTATTAGCGGGGGGCACCAAGAGACCCAGTACTTC

D gene: NA
clone size: NA
J gene: TRBJ2-4
V gene: TRBV19
CDR3 protein: CASSMAGAKNIQYF
CDR3 DNA: TGTGCCAGTAGTATGGCCGGAGCCAAAAACATTCAGTACTTC

D gene: NA
clone size: NA
J gene: TRBJ1-2
V gene: TRBV6-6
CDR3 protein: CASTSPGQLFYGYTF
CDR3 DNA: TGTGCCAGTACATCTCCGGGGCAGCTGTTCTATGGCTACACCTTC

D gene: NA
clone size: NA
J gene: TRBJ1-1
V gene: TRBV6-2/TRBV6-3
CDR3 protein: CASSPFPGTGSEAFF
CDR3 DNA: TGTGCCAGCAGCCCTTTCCCCGGGACTGGAAGTGAAGCTTTCTTT

D gene: NA
clone size: many
J gene: TRBJ1-5
V gene: TRBV5-1
CDR3 protein: CASSLGSGTGQPQHF
CDR3 DNA: TGCGCCAGCAGCTTGGGCTCAGGGACGGGGCAGCCCCAGCATTTT

D gene: TRBD1
clone size: few
J gene: TRBJ1-2
V gene: TRBV18
CDR3 protein: CASSPMDRDYYGYTF
CDR3 DNA: TGTGCCAGCTCACCCATGGACAGGGATTACTATGGCTACACCTTC

D gene: NA
clone size: many
J gene: TRBJ2-3
V gene: TRBV18
CDR3 protein: CASSPVAGSSTDTQYF
CDR3 DNA: TGTGCCAGCTCACCGGTTGCGGGGTCTAGCACAGATACGCAGTATTTT

D gene: NA
clone size: few
J gene: TRBJ2-1
V gene: TRBV7-2
CDR3 protein: CASSRVFGAGTQDNEQFF
CDR3 DNA: TGTGCCAGCAGCCGCGTGTTCGGGGCGGGAACCCAAGACAATGAGCAGTTCTTC

D gene: NA
clone size: many
J gene: TRBJ2-5
V gene: TRBV7-9
CDR3 protein: CASSLNRRGPETQYF
CDR3 DNA: TGTGCCAGCAGCCTAAACAGGCGGGGGCCGGAGACCCAGTACTTC

D gene: TRBD2
clone size: few
J gene: TRBJ2-1
V gene: TRBV7-3
CDR3 protein: CASSSRRGGPYNEQFF
CDR3 DNA: TGTGCCAGCAGCTCCCGCCGGGGGGGGCCCTACAATGAGCAGTTCTTC

D gene: NA
clone size: many
J gene: TRBJ1-1
V gene: TRBV7-2
CDR3 protein: CASSSAPSTGNTEAFF
CDR3 DNA: TGTGCCAGCAGCTCAGCTCCTTCGACAGGCAACACTGAAGCTTTCTTT

D gene: TRBD1
clone size: many
J gene: TRBJ1-2
V gene: TRBV6-5
CDR3 protein: CASKRTGGDYGYTF
CDR3 DNA: TGTGCCAGCAAAAGGACAGGGGGAGACTATGGCTACACCTTC

D gene: TRBD2
clone size: many
J gene: TRBJ2-3
V gene: TRBV10-3
CDR3 protein: CAICSGVTDTQYF
CDR3 DNA: TGTGCCATCTGTAGCGGGGTAACAGATACGCAGTATTTT

D gene: TRBD1
clone size: NA
J gene: TRBJ1-2
V gene: TRBV24-1
CDR3 protein: CATSDPDRVGGYTF
CDR3 DNA: TGTGCCACCAGTGATCCGGACAGGGTGGGAGGCTACACCTTC

D gene: TRBD1
clone size: many
J gene: TRBJ1-4
V gene: TRBV20-1
CDR3 protein: CSALTGENEKLFF
CDR3 DNA: TGCAGTGCTTTGACAGGGGAGAATGAAAAACTGTTTTTT

D gene: NA
clone size: many
J gene: TRBJ2-7
V gene: TRBV21-1
CDR3 protein: CASSVTGF
CDR3 DNA: TGTGCCAGCAGCGTAACAGGGTTC

D gene: TRBD2
clone size: many
J gene: TRBJ2-3
V gene: TRBV15
CDR3 protein: CATSRDHSSGGSSTDTQYF
CDR3 DNA: TGTGCCACCAGCAGAGATCATTCTAGCGGGGGCTCTAGCACAGATACGCAGTATTTT

D gene: NA
clone size: many
J gene: TRBJ1-1
V gene: TRBV7-3
CDR3 protein: CASSTQEGTEAFF
CDR3 DNA: TGTGCCAGCAGCACACAGGAGGGCACTGAAGCTTTCTTT

D gene: NA
clone size: many
J gene: TRBJ2-6
V gene: TRBV6-6
CDR3 protein: CASTPGANVLTF
CDR3 DNA: TGTGCCAGCACACCTGGGGCCAACGTCCTGACTTTC

D gene: NA
clone size: few
J gene: TRBJ2-7
V gene: TRBV7-2
CDR3 protein: CASSPQPLTYEQYF
CDR3 DNA: TGTGCCAGCAGCCCCCAGCCGCTGACCTACGAGCAGTACTTC

D gene: NA
clone size: many
J gene: TRBJ1-1
V gene: TRBV10-3
CDR3 protein: CAISEFTGINTEAFF
CDR3 DNA: TGTGCCATCAGTGAGTTTACAGGGATAAACACTGAAGCTTTCTTT

D gene: NA
clone size: many
J gene: TRBJ2-7
V gene: TRBV4-2
CDR3 protein: CASSLHSAGEQYF
CDR3 DNA: TGTGCCAGCAGCCTCCACAGCGCAGGCGAGCAGTACTTC

D gene: TRBD1
clone size: NA
J gene: TRBJ2-6
V gene: TRBV30
CDR3 protein: CAWTTGTGSPGANVLTF
CDR3 DNA: TGTGCCTGGACTACCGGGACAGGGTCTCCTGGGGCCAACGTCCTGACTTTC